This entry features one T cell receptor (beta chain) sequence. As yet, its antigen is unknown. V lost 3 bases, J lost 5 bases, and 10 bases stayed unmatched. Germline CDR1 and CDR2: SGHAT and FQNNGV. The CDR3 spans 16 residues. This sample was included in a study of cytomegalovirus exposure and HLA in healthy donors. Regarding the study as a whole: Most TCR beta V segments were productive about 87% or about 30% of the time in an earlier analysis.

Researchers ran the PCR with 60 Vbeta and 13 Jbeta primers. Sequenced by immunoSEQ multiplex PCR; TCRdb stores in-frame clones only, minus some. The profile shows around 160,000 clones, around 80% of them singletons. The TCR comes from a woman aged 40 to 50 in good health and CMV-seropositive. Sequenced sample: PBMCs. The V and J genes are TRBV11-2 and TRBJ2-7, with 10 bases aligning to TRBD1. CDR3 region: CASSLTGGAGWDEQYF. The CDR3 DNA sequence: TGTGCCAGCAGCTTGACAGGGGGCGCGGGCTGGGACGAGCAGTACTTC.